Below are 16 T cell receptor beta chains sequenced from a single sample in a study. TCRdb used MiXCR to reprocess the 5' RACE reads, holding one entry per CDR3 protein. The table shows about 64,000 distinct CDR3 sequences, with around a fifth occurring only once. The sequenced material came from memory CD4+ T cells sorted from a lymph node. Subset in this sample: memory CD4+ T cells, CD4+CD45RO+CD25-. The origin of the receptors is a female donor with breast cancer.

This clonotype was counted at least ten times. CDR3 amino acids: CSAKAGGPGYEQFF. The CDR3 bases are TGCAGTGCTAAAGCGGGAGGGCCAGGCTATGAGCAGTTCTTC. The J gene is TRBJ2-1, the V gene TRBV20-1, with 10 nucleotides matching TRBD2. The V gene end was trimmed by 4 bases and the J gene end by 8 bases; junction bases not matched to a gene: 8. The CDR3 loop spans 14 amino acids. Germline V lookup: CDR1 DFQATT, CDR2 SNEGSKA (reference sequence).

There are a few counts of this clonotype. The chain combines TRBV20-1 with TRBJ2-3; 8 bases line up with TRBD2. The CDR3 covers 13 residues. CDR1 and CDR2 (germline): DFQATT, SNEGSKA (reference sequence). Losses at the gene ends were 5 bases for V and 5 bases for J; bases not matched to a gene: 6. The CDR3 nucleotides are TGCAGTGCTCGAGCGGGGGCGAGAGATACGCAGTATTTT. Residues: CSARAGARDTQYF.

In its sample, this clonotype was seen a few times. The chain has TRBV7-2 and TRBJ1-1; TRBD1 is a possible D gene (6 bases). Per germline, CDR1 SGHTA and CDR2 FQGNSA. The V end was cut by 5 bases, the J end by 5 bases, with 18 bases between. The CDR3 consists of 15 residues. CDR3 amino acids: CASSIQGTRKTEAFF. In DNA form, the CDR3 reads TGTGCCAGCAGCATACAGGGTACGAGGAAAACTGAAGCTTTCTTT.

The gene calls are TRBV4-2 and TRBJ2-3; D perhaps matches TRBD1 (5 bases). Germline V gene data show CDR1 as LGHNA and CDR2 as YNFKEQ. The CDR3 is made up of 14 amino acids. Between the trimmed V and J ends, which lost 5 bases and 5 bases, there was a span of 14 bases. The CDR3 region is CASSAYKGEDTQYF. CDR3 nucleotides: TGTGCCAGCAGCGCCTACAAAGGGGAAGATACGCAGTATTTT.

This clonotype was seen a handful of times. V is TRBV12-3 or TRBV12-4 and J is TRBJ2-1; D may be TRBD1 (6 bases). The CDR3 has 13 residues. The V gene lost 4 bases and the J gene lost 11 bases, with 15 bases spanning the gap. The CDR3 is CASSWGPRSQQFF. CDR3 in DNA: TGTGCCAGCAGTTGGGGGCCTAGGAGCCAGCAGTTCTTC.

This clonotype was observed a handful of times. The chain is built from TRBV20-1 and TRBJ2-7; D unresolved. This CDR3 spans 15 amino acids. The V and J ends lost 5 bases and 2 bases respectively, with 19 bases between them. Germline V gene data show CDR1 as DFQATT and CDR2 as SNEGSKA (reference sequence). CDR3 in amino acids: CSAPLETKSPYEQYF. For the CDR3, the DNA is TGCAGTGCTCCCCTAGAAACCAAAAGTCCCTACGAGCAGTACTTC.

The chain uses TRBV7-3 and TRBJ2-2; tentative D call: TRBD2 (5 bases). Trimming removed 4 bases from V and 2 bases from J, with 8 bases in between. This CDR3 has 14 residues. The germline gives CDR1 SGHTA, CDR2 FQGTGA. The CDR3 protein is CASSSSSNTGELFF. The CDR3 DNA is TGTGCCAGCAGCTCGTCTAGCAACACCGGGGAGCTGTTTTTT.

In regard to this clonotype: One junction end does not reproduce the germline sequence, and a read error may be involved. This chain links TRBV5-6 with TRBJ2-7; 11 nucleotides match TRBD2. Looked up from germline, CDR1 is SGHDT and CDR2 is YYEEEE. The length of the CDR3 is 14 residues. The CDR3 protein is CASSWTSGSYEQCF. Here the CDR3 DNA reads TGTGCCAGCAGCTGGACTAGCGGGTCCTACGAGCAGTGCTTC.

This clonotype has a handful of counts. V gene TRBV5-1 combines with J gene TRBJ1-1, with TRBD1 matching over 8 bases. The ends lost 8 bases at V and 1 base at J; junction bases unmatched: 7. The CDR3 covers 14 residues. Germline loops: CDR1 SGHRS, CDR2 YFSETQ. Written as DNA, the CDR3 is TGCGCCAGTACCAAAGGACAGGGGAACACTGAAGCTTTCTTT. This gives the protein CASTKGQGNTEAFF.

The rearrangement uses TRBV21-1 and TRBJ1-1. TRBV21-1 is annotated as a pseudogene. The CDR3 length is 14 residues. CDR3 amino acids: CASSKGGEGTEAFF. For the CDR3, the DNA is TGTGCCAGCAGCAAAGGCGGGGAGGGGACTGAAGCTTTCTTT.

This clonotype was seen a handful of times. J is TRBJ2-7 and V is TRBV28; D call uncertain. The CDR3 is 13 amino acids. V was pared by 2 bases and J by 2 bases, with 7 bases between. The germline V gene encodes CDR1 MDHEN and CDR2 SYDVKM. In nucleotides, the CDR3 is TGTGCCAGCAGTTTAAATTCCCCCTACGAGCAGTACTTC. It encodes CASSLNSPYEQYF.

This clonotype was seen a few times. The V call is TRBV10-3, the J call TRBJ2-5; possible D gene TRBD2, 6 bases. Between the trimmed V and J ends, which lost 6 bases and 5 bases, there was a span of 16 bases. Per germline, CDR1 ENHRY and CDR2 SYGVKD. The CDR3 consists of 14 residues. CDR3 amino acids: CAISPSHSGETQYF. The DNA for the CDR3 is TGTGCCATCAGCCCGTCCCACAGCGGGGAGACCCAGTACTTC.

CDR3 protein: CASSASAGASGNTIYF. CDR3 nucleotides: TGTGCCAGCAGCGCGAGTGCCGGGGCGTCCGGAAACACCATATATTTT. The V call is TRBV9, the J call TRBJ1-3; D perhaps matches TRBD1 (5 bases). The CDR3 runs to 16 residues. Trimming left V 3 bases short and J 4 bases short, with 17 bases between. Per germline, CDR1 SGDLS and CDR2 YYNGEE.

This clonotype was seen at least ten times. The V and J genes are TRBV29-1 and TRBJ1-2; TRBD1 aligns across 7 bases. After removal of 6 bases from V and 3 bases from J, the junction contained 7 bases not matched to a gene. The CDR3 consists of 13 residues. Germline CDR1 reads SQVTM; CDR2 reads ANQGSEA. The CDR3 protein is CSVDRAQDYGYTF. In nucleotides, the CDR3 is TGCAGCGTCGACAGGGCCCAGGACTATGGCTACACCTTC. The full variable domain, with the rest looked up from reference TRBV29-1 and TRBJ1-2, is SAVISQKPSRDICQRGTSLTIQCQVDSQVTMMFWYRQQPGQSLTLIATANQGSEATYESGFVIDKFPISRPNLTFSTLTVSNMSPEDSSIYLCSVDRAQDYGYTFGSGTRLTVV.

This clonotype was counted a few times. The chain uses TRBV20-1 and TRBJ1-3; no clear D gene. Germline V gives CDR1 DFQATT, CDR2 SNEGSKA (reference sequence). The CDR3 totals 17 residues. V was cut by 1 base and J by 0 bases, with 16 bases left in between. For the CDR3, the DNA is TGCAGTGCTAGAGGGCTGTCTCCAAGAATCTCTGGAAACACCATATATTTT. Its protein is CSARGLSPRISGNTIYF.

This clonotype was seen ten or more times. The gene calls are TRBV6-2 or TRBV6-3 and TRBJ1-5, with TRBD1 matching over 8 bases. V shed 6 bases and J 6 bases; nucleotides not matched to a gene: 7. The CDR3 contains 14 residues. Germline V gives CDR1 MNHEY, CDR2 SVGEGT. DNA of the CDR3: TGTGCCAGCAGATTGACAGGGGAAGGTCAGCCCCAGCATTTT. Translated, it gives CASRLTGEGQPQHF.